This paragraph reports one TCR beta chain. Its antigen is as yet unknown. Authors' data handling: Junction-only sequences without quality scores came from ImmunoSEQ, so filtering differed. The protocol was immunoSEQ multiplex PCR, while the TCRdb copy is restricted to in-frame clones and leaves out a portion. V and J calls and clone size are copied from that table; D and trimming were computed from the DNA. The table lists around 2,000,000 clones, about 95% of them singletons. The record originates from a study of shared clonotypes between healthy human individuals. About the research overall: Participating donors consisted of a couple of women and a few men aged 18 to 49. Study results and caveats: Across subsets, estimated richness was generally greater for naive than for memory populations. Naive CD4 clonotypes were shared across a handful of donors at about 5.2%.

CD45RO-negative cells were positively selected for CCR7, leaving out terminally differentiated effector memory CD45RA+ cells. Sequencing input: naive CD8+ T cells sorted from blood. The source of this sequence is a man between 18 and 29 years old in good health.

This CDR3 reads CASKYGSYNEQFF. The CDR3, as DNA: TGTGCCAGCAAGTACGGCTCCTACAATGAGCAGTTCTTC. The V call is TRBV7-9, the J call TRBJ2-1; D ambiguous. This CDR3 is built from 13 residues. Per germline, CDR1 SEHNR and CDR2 FQNEAQ (reference sequence). Trimming pared 7 bases from V and 0 bases from J, leaving 7 bases between.